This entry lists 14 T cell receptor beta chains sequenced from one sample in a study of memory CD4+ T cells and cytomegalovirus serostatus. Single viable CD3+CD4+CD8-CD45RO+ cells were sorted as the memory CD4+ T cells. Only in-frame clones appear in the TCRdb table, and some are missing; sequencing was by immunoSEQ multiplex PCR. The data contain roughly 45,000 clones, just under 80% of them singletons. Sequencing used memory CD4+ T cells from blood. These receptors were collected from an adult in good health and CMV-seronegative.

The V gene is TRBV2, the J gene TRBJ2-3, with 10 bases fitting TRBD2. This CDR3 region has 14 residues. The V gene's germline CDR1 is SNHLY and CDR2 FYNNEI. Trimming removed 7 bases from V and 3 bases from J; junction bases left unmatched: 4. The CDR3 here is CASTSGGATDTQYF. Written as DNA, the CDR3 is TGTGCCAGCACCAGCGGGGGGGCGACAGATACGCAGTATTTT.

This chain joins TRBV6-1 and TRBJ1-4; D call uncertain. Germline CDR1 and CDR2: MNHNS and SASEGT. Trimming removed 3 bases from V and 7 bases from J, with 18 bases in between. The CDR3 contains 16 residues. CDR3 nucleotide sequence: TGTGCCAGCAGTGACCCGGGCCGCAGTATTGGTGAAAAACTGTTTTTT. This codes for CASSDPGRSIGEKLFF.

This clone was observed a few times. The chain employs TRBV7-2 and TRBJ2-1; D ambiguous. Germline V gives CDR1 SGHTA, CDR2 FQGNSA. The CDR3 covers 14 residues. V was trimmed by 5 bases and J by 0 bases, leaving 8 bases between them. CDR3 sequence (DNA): TGTGCCAGCAGCCCCGGACCCTCCTACAATGAGCAGTTCTTC. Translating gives CASSPGPSYNEQFF.

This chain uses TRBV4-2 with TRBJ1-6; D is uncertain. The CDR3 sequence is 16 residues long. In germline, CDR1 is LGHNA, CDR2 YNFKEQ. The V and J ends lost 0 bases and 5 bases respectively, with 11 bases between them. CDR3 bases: TGTGCCAGCAGCCAAGAGGCGACGGAGGATAATTCACCCCTCCACTTT. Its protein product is CASSQEATEDNSPLHF.

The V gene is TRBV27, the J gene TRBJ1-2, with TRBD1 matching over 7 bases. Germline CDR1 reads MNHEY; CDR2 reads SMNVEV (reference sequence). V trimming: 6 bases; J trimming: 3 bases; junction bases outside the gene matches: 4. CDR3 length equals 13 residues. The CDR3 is CASRGTVYYGYTF. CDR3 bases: TGTGCCAGCAGAGGGACAGTGTACTATGGCTACACCTTC.

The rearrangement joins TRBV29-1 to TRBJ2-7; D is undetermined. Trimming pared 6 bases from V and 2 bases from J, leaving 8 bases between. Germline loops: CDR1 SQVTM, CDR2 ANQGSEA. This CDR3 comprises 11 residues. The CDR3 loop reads CSVRVTYEQYF. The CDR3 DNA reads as TGCAGCGTCCGGGTAACCTACGAGCAGTACTTC.

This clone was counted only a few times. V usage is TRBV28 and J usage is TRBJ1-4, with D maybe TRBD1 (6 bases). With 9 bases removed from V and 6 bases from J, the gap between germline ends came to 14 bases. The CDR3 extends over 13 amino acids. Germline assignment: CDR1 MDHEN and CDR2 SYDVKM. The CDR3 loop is CASRGGWDEKLFF. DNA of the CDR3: TGTGCCAGTAGGGGGGGCTGGGATGAAAAACTGTTTTTT. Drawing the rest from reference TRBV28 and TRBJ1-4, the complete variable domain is DVKVTQSSRYLVKRTGEKVFLECVQDMDHENMFWYRQDPGLGLRLIYFSYDVKMKEKGDIPEGYSVSREKKERFSLILESASTNQTSMYLCASRGGWDEKLFFGSGTQLSVL.

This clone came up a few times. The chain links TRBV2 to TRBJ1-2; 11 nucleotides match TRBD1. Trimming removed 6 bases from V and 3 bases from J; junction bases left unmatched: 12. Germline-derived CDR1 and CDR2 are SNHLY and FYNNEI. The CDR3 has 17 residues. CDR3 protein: CASSPLGGTGGYYGYTF. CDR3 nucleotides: TGTGCCAGCAGCCCACTCGGCGGGACAGGGGGGTACTATGGCTACACCTTC.

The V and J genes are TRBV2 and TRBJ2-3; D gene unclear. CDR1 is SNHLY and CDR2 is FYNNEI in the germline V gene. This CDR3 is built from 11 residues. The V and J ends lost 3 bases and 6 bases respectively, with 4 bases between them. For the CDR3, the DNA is TGTGCCAGCAGTGATCAGGATACGCAGTATTTT. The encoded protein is CASSDQDTQYF.

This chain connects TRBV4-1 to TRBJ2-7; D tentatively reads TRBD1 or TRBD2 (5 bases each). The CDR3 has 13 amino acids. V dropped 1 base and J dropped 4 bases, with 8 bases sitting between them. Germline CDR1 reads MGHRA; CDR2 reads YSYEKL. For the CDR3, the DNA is TGCGCCAGCAGCCAAGTAGGGGAGTACGAGCAGTACTTC. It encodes CASSQVGEYEQYF.

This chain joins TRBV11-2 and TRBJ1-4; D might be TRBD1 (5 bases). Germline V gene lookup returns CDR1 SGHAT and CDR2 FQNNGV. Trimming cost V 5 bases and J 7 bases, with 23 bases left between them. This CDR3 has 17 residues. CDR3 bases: TGTGCCAGCAGCCCGGATCCGCGGGGACGGCTTTCTGAAAAACTGTTTTTT. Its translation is CASSPDPRGRLSEKLFF. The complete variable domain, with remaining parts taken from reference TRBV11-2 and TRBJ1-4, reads EAGVAQSPRYKIIEKRQSVAFWCNPISGHATLYWYQQILGQGPKLLIQFQNNGVVDDSQLPKDRFSAERLKGVDSTLKIQPAKLEDSAVYLCASSPDPRGRLSEKLFFGSGTQLSVL.

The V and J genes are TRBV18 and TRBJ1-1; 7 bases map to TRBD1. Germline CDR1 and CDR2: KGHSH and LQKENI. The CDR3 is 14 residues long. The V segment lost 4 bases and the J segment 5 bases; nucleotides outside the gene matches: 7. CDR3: CASSLEGQSTEAFF. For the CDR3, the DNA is TGTGCCAGCTCACTTGAGGGACAGTCGACTGAAGCTTTCTTT.

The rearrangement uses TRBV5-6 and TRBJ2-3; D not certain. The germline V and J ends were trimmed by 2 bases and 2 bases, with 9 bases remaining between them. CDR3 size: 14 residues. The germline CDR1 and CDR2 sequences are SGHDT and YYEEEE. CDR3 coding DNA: TGTGCCAGCAGCTTACCACACTCCACAGATACGCAGTATTTT. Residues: CASSLPHSTDTQYF.

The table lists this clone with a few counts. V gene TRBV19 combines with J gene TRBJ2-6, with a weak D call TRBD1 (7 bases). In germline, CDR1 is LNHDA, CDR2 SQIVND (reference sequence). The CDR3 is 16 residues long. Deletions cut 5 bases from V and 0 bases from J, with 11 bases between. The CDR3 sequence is CASSAGQFSGANVLTF. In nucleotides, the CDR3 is TGTGCCAGTAGTGCGGGACAGTTCTCTGGGGCCAACGTCCTGACTTTC.